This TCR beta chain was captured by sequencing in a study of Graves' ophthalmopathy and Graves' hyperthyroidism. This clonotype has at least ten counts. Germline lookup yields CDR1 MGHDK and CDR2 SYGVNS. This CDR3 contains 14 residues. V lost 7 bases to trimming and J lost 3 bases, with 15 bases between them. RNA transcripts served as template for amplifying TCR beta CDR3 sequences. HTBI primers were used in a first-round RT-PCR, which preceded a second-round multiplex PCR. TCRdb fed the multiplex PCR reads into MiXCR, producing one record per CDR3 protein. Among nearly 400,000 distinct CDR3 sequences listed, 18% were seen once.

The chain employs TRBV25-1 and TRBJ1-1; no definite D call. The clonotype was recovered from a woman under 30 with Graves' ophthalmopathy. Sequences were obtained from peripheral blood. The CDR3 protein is CASTLFSGDTEAFF. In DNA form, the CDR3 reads TGTGCCAGCACGCTCTTCTCCGGGGACACTGAAGCTTTCTTT.